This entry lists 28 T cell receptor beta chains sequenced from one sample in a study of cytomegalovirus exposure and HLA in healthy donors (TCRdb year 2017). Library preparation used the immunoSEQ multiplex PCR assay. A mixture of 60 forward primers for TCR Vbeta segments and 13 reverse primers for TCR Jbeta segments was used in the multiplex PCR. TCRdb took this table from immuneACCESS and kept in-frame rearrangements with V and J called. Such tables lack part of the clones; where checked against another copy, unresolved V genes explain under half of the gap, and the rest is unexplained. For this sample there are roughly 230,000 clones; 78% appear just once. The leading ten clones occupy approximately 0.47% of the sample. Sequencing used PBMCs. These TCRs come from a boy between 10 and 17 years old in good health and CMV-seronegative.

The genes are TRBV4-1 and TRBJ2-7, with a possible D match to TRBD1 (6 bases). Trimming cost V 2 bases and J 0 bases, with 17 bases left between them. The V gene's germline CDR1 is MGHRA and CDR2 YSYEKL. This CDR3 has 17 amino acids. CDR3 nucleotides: TGCGCCAGCAGCCAAACCGGGACACGGACTCTCTCCTACGAGCAGTACTTC. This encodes CASSQTGTRTLSYEQYF.

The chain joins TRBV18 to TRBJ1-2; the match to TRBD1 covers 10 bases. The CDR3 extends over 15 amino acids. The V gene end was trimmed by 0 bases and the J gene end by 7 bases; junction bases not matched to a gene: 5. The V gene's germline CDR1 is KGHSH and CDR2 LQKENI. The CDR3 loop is CASSPPTGGASGYTF. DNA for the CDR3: TGTGCCAGCTCACCACCGACAGGGGGCGCTTCTGGCTACACCTTC.

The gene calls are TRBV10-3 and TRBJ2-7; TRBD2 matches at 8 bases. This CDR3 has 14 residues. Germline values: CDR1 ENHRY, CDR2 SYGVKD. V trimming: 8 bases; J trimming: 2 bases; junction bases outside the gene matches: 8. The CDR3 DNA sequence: TGTGCCATCTCCGGTATAGCGGGGCCCTACGAGCAGTACTTC. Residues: CAISGIAGPYEQYF.

The CDR3 sequence: CASSISGTGTYNEQFF. In nucleotides, the CDR3 is TGTGCCAGCAGCATATCCGGGACAGGTACCTACAATGAGCAGTTCTTC. The chain combines TRBV11-2 with TRBJ2-1, with 8 bases lining up with TRBD1. Germline CDR1 and CDR2: SGHAT and FQNNGV. CDR3 length equals 16 residues. The junction had 8 bases not matched to a gene; V was cut back by 5 bases and J by 2 bases.

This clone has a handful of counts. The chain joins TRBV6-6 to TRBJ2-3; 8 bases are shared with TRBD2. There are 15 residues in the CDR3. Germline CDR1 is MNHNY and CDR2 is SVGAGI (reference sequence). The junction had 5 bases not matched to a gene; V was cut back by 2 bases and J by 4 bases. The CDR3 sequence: CASSYVAGGADTQYF. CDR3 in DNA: TGTGCCAGCAGTTACGTCGCGGGAGGTGCAGATACGCAGTATTTT.

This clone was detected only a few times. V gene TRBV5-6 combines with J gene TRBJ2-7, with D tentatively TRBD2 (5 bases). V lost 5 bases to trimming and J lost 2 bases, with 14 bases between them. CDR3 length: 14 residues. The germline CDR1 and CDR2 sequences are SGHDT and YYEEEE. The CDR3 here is CASSFSDQTYEQYF. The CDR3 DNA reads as TGTGCCAGCAGTTTTAGCGATCAGACCTACGAGCAGTACTTC.

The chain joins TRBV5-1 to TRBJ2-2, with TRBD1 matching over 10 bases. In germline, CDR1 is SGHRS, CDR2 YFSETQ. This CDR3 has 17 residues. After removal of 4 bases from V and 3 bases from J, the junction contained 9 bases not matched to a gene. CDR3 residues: CASSVNGGTGDTGELFF. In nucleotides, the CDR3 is TGCGCCAGCAGCGTCAATGGAGGGACAGGGGACACCGGGGAGCTGTTTTTT.

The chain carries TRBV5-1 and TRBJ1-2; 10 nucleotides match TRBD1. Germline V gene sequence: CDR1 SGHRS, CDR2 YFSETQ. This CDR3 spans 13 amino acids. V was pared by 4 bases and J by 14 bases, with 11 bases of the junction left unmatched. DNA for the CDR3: TGCGCCAGCAGCGAGAGGGACAGGGGAGGAAGTACCTTC. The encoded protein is CASSERDRGGSTF. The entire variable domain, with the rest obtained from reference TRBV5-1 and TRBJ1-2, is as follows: KAGVTQTPRYLIKTRGQQVTLSCSPISGHRSVSWYQQTPGQGLQFLFEYFSETQRNKGNFPGRFSGRQFSNSRSEMNVSTLELGDSALYLCASSERDRGGSTFGSGTRLTVV.

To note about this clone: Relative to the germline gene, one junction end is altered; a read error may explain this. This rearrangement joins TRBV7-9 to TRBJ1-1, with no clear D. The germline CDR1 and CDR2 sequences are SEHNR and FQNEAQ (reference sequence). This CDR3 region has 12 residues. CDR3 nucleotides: TGTTCCAGCAGCTTAGGCGCAACTGAAGCTTTCTTT. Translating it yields CSSSLGATEAFF.

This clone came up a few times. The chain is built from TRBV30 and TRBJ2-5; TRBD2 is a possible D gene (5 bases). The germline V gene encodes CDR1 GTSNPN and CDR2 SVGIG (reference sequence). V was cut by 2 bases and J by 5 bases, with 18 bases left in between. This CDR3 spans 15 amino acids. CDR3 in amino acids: CAWSSGLGRWETQYF. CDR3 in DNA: TGTGCCTGGAGTTCAGGACTGGGCAGATGGGAGACCCAGTACTTC.

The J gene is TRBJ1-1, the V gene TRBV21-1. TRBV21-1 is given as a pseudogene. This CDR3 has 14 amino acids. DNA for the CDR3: TGTGCCAGCAGCACCCCTTCCTTTAACACTGAAGCTTTCTTT. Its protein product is CASSTPSFNTEAFF.

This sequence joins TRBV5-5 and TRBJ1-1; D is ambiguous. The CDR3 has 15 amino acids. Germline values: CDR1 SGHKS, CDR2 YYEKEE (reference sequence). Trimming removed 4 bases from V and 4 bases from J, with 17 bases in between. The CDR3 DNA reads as TGTGCCAGCAGCCCGGGGAGGCGGCATCTCACTGAAGCTTTCTTT. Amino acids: CASSPGRRHLTEAFF. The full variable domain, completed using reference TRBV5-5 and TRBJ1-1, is DAGVTQSPTHLIKTRGQQVTLRCSPISGHKSVSWYQQVLGQGPQFIFQYYEKEERGRGNFPDRFSARQFPNYSSELNVNALLLGDSALYLCASSPGRRHLTEAFFGQGTRLTVV.

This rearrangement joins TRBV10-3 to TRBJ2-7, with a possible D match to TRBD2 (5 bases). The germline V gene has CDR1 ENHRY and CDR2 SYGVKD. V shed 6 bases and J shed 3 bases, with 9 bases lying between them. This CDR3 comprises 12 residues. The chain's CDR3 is CAIRDSFYEQYF. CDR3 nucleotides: TGTGCCATCAGGGACTCTTTCTACGAGCAGTACTTC.

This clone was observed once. The CDR3 is CASRKDGEDGYTF. The DNA for the CDR3 is TGTGCCAGTAGAAAGGATGGGGAGGATGGCTACACCTTC. The chain recombines TRBV19 with TRBJ1-2, with D unresolved. The V end lost 6 bases, the J end lost 6 bases, and 14 bases lay between the germline ends. Germline V gives CDR1 LNHDA, CDR2 SQIVND (reference sequence). CDR3 size: 13 residues.

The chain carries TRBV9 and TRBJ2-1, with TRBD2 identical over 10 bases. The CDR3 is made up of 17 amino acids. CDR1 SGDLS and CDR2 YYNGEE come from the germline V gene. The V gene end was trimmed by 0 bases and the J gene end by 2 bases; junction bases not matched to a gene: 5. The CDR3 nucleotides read TGTGCCAGCAGCGTAGCTGGACTAGCGGTGGCCTACAATGAGCAGTTCTTC. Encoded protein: CASSVAGLAVAYNEQFF.

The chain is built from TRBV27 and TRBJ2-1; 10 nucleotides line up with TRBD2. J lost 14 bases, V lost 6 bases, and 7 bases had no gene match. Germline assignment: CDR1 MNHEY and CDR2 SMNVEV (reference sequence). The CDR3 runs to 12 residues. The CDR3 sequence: CASSPGLAGEFF. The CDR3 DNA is TGTGCCAGCAGCCCTGGTCTAGCGGGGGAGTTCTTC.

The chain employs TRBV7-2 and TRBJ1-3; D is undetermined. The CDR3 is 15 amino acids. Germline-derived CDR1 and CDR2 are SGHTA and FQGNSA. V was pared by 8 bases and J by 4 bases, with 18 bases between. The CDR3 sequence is CASSLADAGGNTIYF. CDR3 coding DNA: TGTGCCAGCTCCTTAGCGGACGCGGGAGGAAACACCATATATTTT.

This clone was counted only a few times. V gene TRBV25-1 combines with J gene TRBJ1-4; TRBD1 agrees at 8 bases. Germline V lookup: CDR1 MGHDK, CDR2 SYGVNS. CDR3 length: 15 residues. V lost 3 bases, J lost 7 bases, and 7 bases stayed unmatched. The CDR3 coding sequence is TGTGCCAGCAGTGACCCCGGGACAGGAGGTGAAAAACTGTTTTTT. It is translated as CASSDPGTGGEKLFF.

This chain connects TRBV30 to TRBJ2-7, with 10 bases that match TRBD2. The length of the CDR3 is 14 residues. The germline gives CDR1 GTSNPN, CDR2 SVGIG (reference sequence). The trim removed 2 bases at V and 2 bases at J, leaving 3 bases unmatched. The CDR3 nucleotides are TGTGCCTGGAGTACGCTAGCGGGAGCCTACGAGCAGTACTTC. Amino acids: CAWSTLAGAYEQYF.

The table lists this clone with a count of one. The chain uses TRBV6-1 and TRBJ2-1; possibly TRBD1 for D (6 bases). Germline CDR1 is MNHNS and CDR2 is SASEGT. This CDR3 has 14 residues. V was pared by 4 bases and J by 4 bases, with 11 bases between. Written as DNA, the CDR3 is TGTGCCAGCAGTGTGACAGGCAGATACAATGAGCAGTTCTTC. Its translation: CASSVTGRYNEQFF.

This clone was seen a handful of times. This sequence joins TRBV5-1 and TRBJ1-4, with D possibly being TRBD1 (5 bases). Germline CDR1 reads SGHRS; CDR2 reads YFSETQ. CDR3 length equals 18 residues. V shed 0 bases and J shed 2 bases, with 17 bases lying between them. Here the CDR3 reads CASSLVGGGDSTNEKLFF. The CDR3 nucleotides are TGCGCCAGCAGCTTGGTCGGTGGGGGGGATTCGACTAATGAAAAACTGTTTTTT.

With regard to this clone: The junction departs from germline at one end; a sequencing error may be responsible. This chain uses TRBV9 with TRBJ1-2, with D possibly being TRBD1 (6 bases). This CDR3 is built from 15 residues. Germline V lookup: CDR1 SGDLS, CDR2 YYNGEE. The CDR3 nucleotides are TGTGCCAGCAACGTAGTTACAGGGCCTATCTATGGCTACACCTTC. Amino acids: CASNVVTGPIYGYTF.

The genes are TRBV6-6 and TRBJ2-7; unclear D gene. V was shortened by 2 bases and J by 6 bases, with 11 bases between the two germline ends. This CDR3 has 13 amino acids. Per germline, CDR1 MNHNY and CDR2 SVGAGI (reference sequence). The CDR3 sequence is CASSYAGLSEQYF. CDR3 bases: TGTGCCAGCAGTTACGCTGGGCTTAGCGAGCAGTACTTC.

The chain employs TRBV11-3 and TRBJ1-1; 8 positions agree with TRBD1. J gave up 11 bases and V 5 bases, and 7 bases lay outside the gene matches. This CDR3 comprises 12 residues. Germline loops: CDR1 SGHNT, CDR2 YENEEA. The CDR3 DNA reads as TGTGCCAGCAGCCCCGGACAGGGCGGGGCTTTCTTT. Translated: CASSPGQGGAFF.

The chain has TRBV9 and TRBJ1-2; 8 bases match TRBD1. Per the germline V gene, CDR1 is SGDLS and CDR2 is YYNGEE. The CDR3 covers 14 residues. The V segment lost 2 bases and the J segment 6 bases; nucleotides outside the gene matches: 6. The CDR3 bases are TGTGCCAGCAGCGTTAGAGCAGGGGGCGATGGCTACACCTTC. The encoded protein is CASSVRAGGDGYTF.

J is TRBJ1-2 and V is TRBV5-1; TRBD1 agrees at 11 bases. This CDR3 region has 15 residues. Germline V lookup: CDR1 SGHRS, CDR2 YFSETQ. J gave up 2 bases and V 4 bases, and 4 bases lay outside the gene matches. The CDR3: CASSLGTGGNYGYTF. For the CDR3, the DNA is TGCGCCAGCAGCCTAGGGACAGGGGGGAACTATGGCTACACCTTC.

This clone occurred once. CDR3 nucleotide sequence: TGTGCCAGCAGCTTGCTGTGGGACAGGCTTAACACTGAAGCTTTCTTT. Its protein is CASSLLWDRLNTEAFF. The chain is built from TRBV5-8 and TRBJ1-1; 8 nucleotides agree with TRBD1. Losses at the gene ends were 1 base for V and 2 bases for J; bases not matched to a gene: 7. Per germline, CDR1 SGHTS and CDR2 YDEGEE. The CDR3 is 16 residues long.

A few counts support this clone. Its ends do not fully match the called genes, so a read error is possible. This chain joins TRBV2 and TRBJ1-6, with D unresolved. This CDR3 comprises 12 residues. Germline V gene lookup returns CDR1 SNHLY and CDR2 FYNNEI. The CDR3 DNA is TGTGCCAGCAGTGAAGCCCTCAGGAGGCAGCGCTTT. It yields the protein CASSEALRRQRF. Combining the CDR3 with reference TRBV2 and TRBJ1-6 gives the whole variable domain EPEVTQTPSHQVTQMGQEVILRCVPISNHLYFYWYRQILGQKVEFLVSFYNNEISEKSEIFDDQFSVERPDGSNFTLKIRSTKLEDSAMYFCASSEALRRQRFGNGTRLTVT.